This TCR beta chain stems from a study of cytomegalovirus exposure and HLA in healthy donors. Between the trimmed V and J ends, which lost 2 bases and 5 bases, there was a span of 7 bases. CDR1 is MDHEN, CDR2 SYDVKM, per germline. The CDR3 totals 12 residues. On this clone itself: Its specificity is unknown.

Study-wide points: For TCR beta chains, V- and J-gene trimming was later linked to a missense DCLRE1C variant.

Both 60 Vbeta primers and 13 Jbeta primers went into the PCR. Sequenced by immunoSEQ multiplex PCR; TCRdb stores in-frame clones only, minus some. The data show under 300,000 clones, with almost 85% seen just once and 2% held by the top ten. The receptor was derived from a woman in her thirties or forties in good health and CMV-seropositive. Sequencing was carried out using PBMCs. The J gene is TRBJ2-7, the V gene TRBV28; no definite D call. CDR3: CASSLVFHEQYF. The DNA of the CDR3 is TGTGCCAGCAGTTTAGTCTTCCACGAGCAGTACTTC. Combining the CDR3 with reference TRBV28 and TRBJ2-7 gives the whole variable domain DVKVTQSSRYLVKRTGEKVFLECVQDMDHENMFWYRQDPGLGLRLIYFSYDVKMKEKGDIPEGYSVSREKKERFSLILESASTNQTSMYLCASSLVFHEQYFGPGTRLTVT.